This T cell receptor (beta chain) emerged from a study of blood T cell repertoires in COVID-19 (dated by TCRdb to about 2020). Background on the whole study: The collaborator samples originated in the United States, Italy and Spain and spanned the acute and convalescent phases of COVID-19. The prospective study material was composed of cDNA or gDNA derived from T cells, B-cell-depleted T cells, or PBMCs. The dataset comprised deeply sampled blood TCRbeta repertoires from subjects exposed to, actively infected with, or recovered from COVID-19. The repertoires were made available in a free public database intended to serve as a resource for research on the immune response to SARS-CoV-2. Samples were obtained from the ongoing ImmuneRACE study (first 160 participants) and from roughly 1,300 subjects provided by 6 global collaborators. The sample metadata nearly always contained a de-identified subject ID, COVID-19 status, age in years and sex. Where HLA class I and class II types were available, the types were taken from metadata supplied by the sample provider, not from assay-based typing. The investigation overall reported the following: The quantity of clinical and demographic metadata differed by source and by participant and was supplied without curation.

The immunoSEQ Assay, a bias-controlled multiplex PCR, was used to amplify TCRbeta CDR3 regions from genomic DNA. On the authors' methods: The number of nucleated cells in each sample was estimated from the amplification of reference gene primers within the assay. To quantify the absolute abundance of each unique TCRbeta CDR3 rearrangement, sequence reads were collapsed and filtered. For each sample, productive Simpson clonality was calculated by taking the square root of Simpson's diversity index across productive rearrangements. Not all clones reach the TCRdb copy of this immuneACCESS table, which keeps in-frame sequences only. Checked studies attribute under half of the gap to unresolved V genes and leave the rest unexplained. Clone size and the V and J calls come from that table; the DNA yielded D and trimming. For this sample the table gives under 75,000 clones, of which 83% were detected only once. The top ten hold roughly 6.3% of the sample.

Collaborating institutions collected whole blood in K2EDTA tubes following their own protocols. Collaborator samples were shipped for TCRbeta analysis as frozen whole blood, isolated PBMCs, or DNA extracted from either sample type. The CDR3 spans 14 residues, from the cysteine through the phenylalanine. The only DNA kept is the CDR3, 42 bases in frame from the first base. For this chain, trimming is 1 base at the V end and 7 bases at the J end, and the number of junction bases without a gene match is 3. According to the germline V gene (reference sequence), CDR1 reads LGHDT and CDR2 reads YNNKEL. As to this clone: Its binding antigen is unknown. Per-base qualities were not stored, and no clone one base away is much larger.

The rearrangement joined TRBV3-1 (or the pseudogene TRBV3-2) to TRBJ1-2, with TRBD1 identical over 10 junction bases. Sequences were obtained from peripheral blood. The receptor's source is a human donor in a cohort sampled during active COVID-19. The DNA is TGTGCCAGCAGCCAAGGGGACAGGGGAAGTGGCTACACCTTC. This sequence encodes CASSQGDRGSGYTF.